This passage covers 9 T cell receptor beta chains from one sample sequenced in a study of shared clonotypes between healthy human individuals. The naive CD8 subset, CD45RO-negative cells positively selected for CCR7, excluded terminally differentiated effector memory CD45RA+ cells. Using immunoSEQ multiplex PCR, the repertoire was profiled, and TCRdb retains in-frame clones only, with some absent. Of about 2.1 million clones listed, under 95% are singletons. The sample consisted of naive CD8+ T cells from PBMCs. All receptors come from a man between 18 and 29 years old in good health. Some clones in this sample may be carry-over from other donors' samples.

The chain has TRBV6-5 and TRBJ2-3; D is perhaps TRBD2 (5 bases). Germline lookup yields CDR1 MNHEY and CDR2 SVGAGI. The ends were cut back, 5 bases at V and 0 bases at J, with 12 bases in the middle. The CDR3 runs to 15 residues. DNA of the CDR3: TGTGCCAGCAGTCGGTTAGCGCAGAGCACAGATACGCAGTATTTT. This codes for CASSRLAQSTDTQYF.

In DNA form, the CDR3 reads TGTGCCAGCAGCCAATCCGTAAATCAGCCCCAGCATTTT. Its protein product is CASSQSVNQPQHF. This chain joins TRBV14 and TRBJ1-5; D is unclear. CDR3 size: 13 residues. Germline CDR1 is SGHDN and CDR2 is FVKESK. With 2 bases removed from V and 4 bases from J, the gap between germline ends came to 6 bases.

A remark on this clone: One junction end does not reproduce the germline sequence, and a read error may be involved. The chain combines TRBV7-9 with TRBJ2-5; D is tentatively TRBD1 or TRBD2 (5 bases each). The germline CDR1 and CDR2 sequences are SEHNR and FQNEAQ (reference sequence). This CDR3 region has 15 residues. The CDR3 sequence is CAGSLGPSYQETQYF. CDR3 nucleotide sequence: TGTGCCGGCAGCTTGGGACCCTCGTACCAAGAGACCCAGTACTTC.

This sequence joins TRBV18 and TRBJ2-7, with a possible D match to TRBD2 (5 bases). The CDR3 loop spans 16 amino acids. Per germline, CDR1 KGHSH and CDR2 LQKENI. V was clipped by 2 bases and J by 0 bases, with 14 bases between them. The CDR3 is CASSPEVGRDSYEQYF. CDR3 DNA sequence: TGTGCCAGCTCACCAGAGGTAGGGAGAGACTCCTACGAGCAGTACTTC. Full variable domain (remainder filled in from reference TRBV18 and TRBJ2-7): NAGVMQNPRHLVRRRGQEARLRCSPMKGHSHVYWYRQLPEEGLKFMVYLQKENIIDESGMPKERFSAEFPKEGPSILRIQQVVRGDSAAYFCASSPEVGRDSYEQYFGPGTRLTVT.

This clone was found a few times. The chain links TRBV19 to TRBJ1-1; TRBD1 is a possible D gene (5 bases). CDR1 is LNHDA, CDR2 SQIVND, per germline (reference sequence). The germline V and J ends were trimmed by 8 bases and 1 base, with 11 bases remaining between them. The CDR3 contains 13 residues. Written as DNA, the CDR3 is TGTGCCAGTCGAGACAGAAGGAACACTGAAGCTTTCTTT. Translating it yields CASRDRRNTEAFF.

This rearrangement joins TRBV7-9 to TRBJ2-1; maybe TRBD1 (5 bases). V lost 4 bases, J lost 8 bases, and 9 bases lay in between. CDR1 is SEHNR and CDR2 is FQNEAQ in the germline V gene (reference sequence). This CDR3 has 12 residues. Here the CDR3 reads CASSSTDDEQFF. DNA of the CDR3: TGTGCCAGCAGCTCGACAGACGATGAGCAGTTCTTC.

The chain has TRBV18 and TRBJ2-2; TRBD1 agrees at 9 bases. From germline, CDR1 is KGHSH and CDR2 LQKENI. J lost 4 bases, V lost 6 bases, and 12 bases had no gene match. This CDR3 is 17 amino acids long. CDR3 sequence (DNA): TGTGCCAGCTCCCTGACCTCCGGGACAGGGCTCACCGGGGAGCTGTTTTTT. This translates into CASSLTSGTGLTGELFF.

The chain is built from TRBV6-5 and TRBJ2-5, with D possibly being TRBD2 (5 bases). Germline assignment: CDR1 MNHEY and CDR2 SVGAGI. CDR3 length: 13 residues. Trimming removed 6 bases from V and 5 bases from J, with 13 bases in between. CDR3 sequence (DNA): TGTGCCAGCAGCCCCGGGGATACGGAGACCCAGTACTTC. Protein sequence: CASSPGDTETQYF.

Concerning this clone: This same CDR3 is encoded by further DNA sequences in the sample. The chain combines TRBV5-6 with TRBJ2-5, with 7 bases fitting TRBD2. The trim removed 3 bases at V and 3 bases at J, leaving 2 bases unmatched. Germline loops: CDR1 SGHDT, CDR2 YYEEEE. The CDR3 loop spans 13 amino acids. CDR3 residues: CASSSAGEETQYF. The CDR3 coding sequence is TGTGCCAGCAGCTCCGCGGGAGAAGAGACCCAGTACTTC.